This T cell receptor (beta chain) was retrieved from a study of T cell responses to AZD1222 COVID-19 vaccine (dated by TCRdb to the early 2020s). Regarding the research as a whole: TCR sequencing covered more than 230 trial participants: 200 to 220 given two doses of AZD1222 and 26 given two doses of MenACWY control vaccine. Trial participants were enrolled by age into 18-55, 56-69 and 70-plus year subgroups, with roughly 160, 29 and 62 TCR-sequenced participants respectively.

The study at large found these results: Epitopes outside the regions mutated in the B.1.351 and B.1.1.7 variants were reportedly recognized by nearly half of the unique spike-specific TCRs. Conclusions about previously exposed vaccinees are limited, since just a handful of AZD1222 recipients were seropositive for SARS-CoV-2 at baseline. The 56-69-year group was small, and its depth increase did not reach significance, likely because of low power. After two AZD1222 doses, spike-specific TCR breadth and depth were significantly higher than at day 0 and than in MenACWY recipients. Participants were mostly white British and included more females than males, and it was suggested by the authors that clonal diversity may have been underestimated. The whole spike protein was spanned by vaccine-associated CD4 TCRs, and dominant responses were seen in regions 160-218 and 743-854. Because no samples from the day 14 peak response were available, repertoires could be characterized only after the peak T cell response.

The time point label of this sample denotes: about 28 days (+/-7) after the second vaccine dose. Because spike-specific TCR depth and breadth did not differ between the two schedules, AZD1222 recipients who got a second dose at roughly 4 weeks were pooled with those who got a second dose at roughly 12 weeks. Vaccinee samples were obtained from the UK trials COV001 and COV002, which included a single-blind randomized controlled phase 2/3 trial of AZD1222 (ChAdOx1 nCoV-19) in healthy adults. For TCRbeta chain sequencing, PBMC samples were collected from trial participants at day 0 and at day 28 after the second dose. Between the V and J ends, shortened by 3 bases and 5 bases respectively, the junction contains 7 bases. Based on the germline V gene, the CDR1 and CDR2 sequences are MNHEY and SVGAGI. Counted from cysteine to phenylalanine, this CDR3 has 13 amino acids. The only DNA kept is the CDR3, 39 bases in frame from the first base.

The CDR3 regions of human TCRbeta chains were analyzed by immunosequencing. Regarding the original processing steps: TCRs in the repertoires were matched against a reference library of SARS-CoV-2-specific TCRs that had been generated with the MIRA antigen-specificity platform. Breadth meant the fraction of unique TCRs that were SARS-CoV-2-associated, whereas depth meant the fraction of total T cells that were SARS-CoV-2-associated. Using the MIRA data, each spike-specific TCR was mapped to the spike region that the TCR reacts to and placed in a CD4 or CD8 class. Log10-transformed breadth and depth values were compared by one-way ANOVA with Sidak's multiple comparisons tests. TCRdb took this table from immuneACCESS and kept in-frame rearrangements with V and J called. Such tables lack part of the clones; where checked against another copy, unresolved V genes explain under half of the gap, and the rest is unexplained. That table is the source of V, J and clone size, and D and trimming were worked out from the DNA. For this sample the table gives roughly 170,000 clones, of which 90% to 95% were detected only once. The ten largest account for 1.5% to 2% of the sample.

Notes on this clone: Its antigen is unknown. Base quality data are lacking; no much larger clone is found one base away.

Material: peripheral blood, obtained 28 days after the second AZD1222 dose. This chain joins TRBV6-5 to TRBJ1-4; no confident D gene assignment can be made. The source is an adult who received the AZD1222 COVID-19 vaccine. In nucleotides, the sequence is TGTGCCAGCAGTTATCTGGCCAATGAAAAACTGTTTTTT. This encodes CASSYLANEKLFF.